This T cell receptor (beta chain) was captured by sequencing in a study of somatic mutations in cytotoxic T cells in rheumatoid arthritis. Profiling relied on immunoSEQ multiplex PCR, and the TCRdb table lists in-frame clones only, not all of them. The data hold some 20,000 clones, with over 70% observed a single time. With 6 bases removed from V and 6 bases from J, the gap between germline ends came to 17 bases. Germline V gene data show CDR1 as MNHEY and CDR2 as SVGAGI. The length of the CDR3 is 14 residues. The clonotype comes from a woman aged 55-69 years in good health. Specimen: CD8+ T cells sorted from blood. The chain links TRBV6-5 to TRBJ1-2; perhaps TRBD1 as D (6 bases). The CDR3, as DNA: TGTGCCAGCAGCGACGGTCCCGGGGGGCATGGCTACACCTTC. Encoded protein: CASSDGPGGHGYTF.